This T cell receptor beta chain is drawn from a study of CD8 T cells in Susac syndrome. cDNA came from roughly 0.47 to 1 ug RNA primed by random hexamers. TCRdb processed the immunoSEQ multiplex PCR reads anew with MiXCR; each CDR3 protein has one entry. The table includes 180,000 or so distinct CDR3 sequences, 90% to 95% detected once. The specimen sequenced was CD4+ T cells from PBMCs. The clonotype originates from a human donor in good health.

DNA for the CDR3: TGTGCCACCAGCCGGGAGGTACAGCCCCAGCATTTT. This translates into CATSREVQPQHF. The chain couples TRBV15 to TRBJ1-5; unclear D gene. V was pared by 5 bases and J by 7 bases, with 9 bases between. CDR1 and CDR2 from the germline V gene are LNHNV and YYDKDF (reference sequence). The CDR3 sequence is 12 residues long. The full variable domain, its missing parts supplied by reference TRBV15 and TRBJ1-5, is DAMVIQNPRYQVTQFGKPVTLSCSQTLNHNVMYWYQQKSSQAPKLLFHYYDKDFNNEADTPDNFQSRRPNTSFCFLDIRSPGLGDTAMYLCATSREVQPQHFGDGTRLSIL.